Following are 21 T cell receptor beta chains from one sample sequenced in a study of T cells after yellow fever vaccination (dated by TCRdb to the late 2010s). The method was 5' RACE. The sample was run on an Illumina HiSeq 2500. In TCRdb, the public reads were trimmed at Q25 with fastp and aligned with MiXCR, with productive beta chains retained. Under each unique CDR3 protein, matching rows form one entry showing the most common genes and DNA. The sample records about 45,000 distinct CDR3 sequences, around 6.4% of which are singletons. The top ten constitute more than 9% of the sample. The treatment or condition label for this specimen denotes: live attenuated yellow fever vaccine strain. The material sequenced was PBMCs, either bulk or a sorted T-cell subset (CD4+, CD8+, memory, or dextramer-sorted; not recorded which), taken 45 days after the yellow fever booster vaccination. The receptor set was obtained from a man aged 25-40 years who received the YFV17D yellow fever vaccine.

This clonotype has at least ten counts. The chain combines TRBV5-1 with TRBJ1-1; 7 positions match TRBD1. The ends lost 4 bases at V and 6 bases at J; junction bases unmatched: 9. CDR3 size: 14 residues. Germline CDR1 SGHRS, CDR2 YFSETQ. The CDR3 protein is CASSTGTERSEAFF. CDR3 DNA sequence: TGCGCCAGCAGCACCGGGACAGAACGTTCTGAAGCTTTCTTT.

V usage is TRBV19 and J usage is TRBJ1-1, with D tentatively TRBD1 (5 bases). The CDR3 covers 13 residues. V was trimmed by 2 bases and J by 2 bases, leaving 6 bases between them. Germline-derived CDR1 and CDR2 are LNHDA and SQIVND (reference sequence). This CDR3 reads CASSIRGNTEAFF. Here the CDR3 DNA reads TGTGCCAGTAGTATAAGGGGTAACACTGAAGCTTTCTTT.

This clonotype was seen only a few times. The chain combines TRBV7-2 with TRBJ1-2; 8 bases agree with TRBD1. Germline V gives CDR1 SGHTA, CDR2 FQGNSA. Unmatched junction bases numbered 7, after V lost 0 bases and J lost 4 bases. This CDR3 contains 16 residues. This CDR3 reads CASSLAALTGGYGYTF. The DNA of the CDR3 is TGTGCCAGCAGCTTAGCCGCGTTAACAGGGGGCTATGGCTACACCTTC.

This clonotype was observed a handful of times. V usage is TRBV9 and J usage is TRBJ2-1; tentatively, D is TRBD2 (6 bases). Trimming shortened V by 0 bases and J by 10 bases, and 17 bases separated the two germline ends. Germline V lookup: CDR1 SGDLS, CDR2 YYNGEE. CDR3 length: 15 residues. The CDR3 DNA reads TGTGCCAGCAGCGTAGATCCGGGAGCCTTCAGGGAGCAGTTCTTC. This encodes CASSVDPGAFREQFF.

The table lists this clonotype with many counts. The V call is TRBV9, the J call TRBJ2-5; 9 nucleotides agree with TRBD1. Germline CDR1 reads SGDLS; CDR2 reads YYNGEE. This CDR3 is built from 16 residues. Trimming cost V 3 bases and J 2 bases; bases outside gene matches: 8. Here the CDR3 reads CASSATGTGKQETQYF. In DNA form, the CDR3 reads TGTGCCAGCAGCGCGACCGGGACAGGGAAACAAGAGACCCAGTACTTC.

V and J are TRBV19 and TRBJ2-2; tentatively, D is TRBD2 (5 bases). The CDR3 totals 14 residues. The V end lost 7 bases, the J end lost 3 bases, and 12 bases lay between the germline ends. Germline CDR1 is LNHDA and CDR2 is SQIVND (reference sequence). CDR3 sequence (DNA): TGTGCCAGTAAATTACCGGGATACACCGGGGAGCTGTTTTTT. It is translated as CASKLPGYTGELFF. Variable domain in full (rest from reference TRBV19 and TRBJ2-2): DGGITQSPKYLFRKEGQNVTLSCEQNLNHDAMYWYRQDPGQGLRLIYYSQIVNDFQKGDIAEGYSVSREKKESFPLTVTSAQKNPTAFYLCASKLPGYTGELFFGEGSRLTVL.

The chain is built from TRBV7-6 and TRBJ2-7, with TRBD2 as a possible D gene (5 bases). V was cut by 5 bases and J by 7 bases, with 12 bases left in between. CDR3 size: 12 residues. The germline gives CDR1 SGHVS, CDR2 FNYEAQ. CDR3 residues: CASSPERGEQYF. As DNA, the CDR3 is TGTGCCAGCAGCCCAGAGCGCGGGGAGCAGTACTTC.

This clonotype was counted many times. V gene TRBV7-8 combines with J gene TRBJ2-1; D uncertain. The CDR3 runs to 16 residues. Germline-derived CDR1 and CDR2 are SGHVS and FQNEAQ. With 2 bases removed from V and 8 bases from J, the gap between germline ends came to 19 bases. The CDR3 loop is CASSLLQRLLHDEQFF. CDR3 coding DNA: TGTGCCAGCAGCTTACTTCAGAGACTGTTACACGATGAGCAGTTCTTC.

There are many counts of this clonotype. Germline and junction disagree at one end, which may indicate a read error. The V call is TRBV4-3, the J call TRBJ2-4, with 10 positions matching TRBD2. Germline CDR1 reads LGHNA; CDR2 reads YSLEER. The CDR3 has 14 residues. CDR3 region: CASSQDRTSGGGFF. In nucleotides, the CDR3 is TGCGCCAGCAGCCAAGATAGGACTAGCGGAGGGGGGTTCTTC.

At least ten counts were recorded for this clonotype. The rearrangement links TRBV12-3 or TRBV12-4 to TRBJ1-4; 9 nucleotides match TRBD1. The V gene end was trimmed by 5 bases and the J gene end by 8 bases; junction bases not matched to a gene: 12. The CDR3 spans 16 residues. This chain's CDR3 is CASSPGTGLTGEKLFF. The CDR3 bases are TGTGCCAGCAGTCCTGGGACAGGGCTCACGGGGGAAAAACTGTTTTTT.

This chain links TRBV5-4 with TRBJ2-2; 7 bases align to TRBD1. This CDR3 region has 15 residues. The germline V gene has CDR1 SGHNT and CDR2 YYREEE (reference sequence). V lost 3 bases, J lost 0 bases, and 2 bases stayed unmatched. The CDR3 region is CASSWDRPNTGELFF. The CDR3 DNA reads as TGTGCCAGCAGCTGGGACAGACCGAACACCGGGGAGCTGTTTTTT. The whole variable domain, remainder taken from reference TRBV5-4 and TRBJ2-2, is ETGVTQSPTHLIKTRGQQVTLRCSSQSGHNTVSWYQQALGQGPQFIFQYYREEENGRGNFPPRFSGLQFPNYSSELNVNALELDDSALYLCASSWDRPNTGELFFGEGSRLTVL.

This clonotype turned up a few times. The chain couples TRBV6-2 or TRBV6-3 to TRBJ1-5; TRBD1 matches 10 bases. Per the germline V gene, CDR1 is MNHEY and CDR2 is SVGEGT. The CDR3 contains 17 residues. The V gene end was trimmed by 2 bases and the J gene end by 7 bases; junction bases not matched to a gene: 11. The DNA for the CDR3 is TGTGCCAGCAGTTACCTGTCCCGGGACAGGGGCGGACAGCCCCAGCATTTT. Its protein is CASSYLSRDRGGQPQHF.

For this clonotype: The germline gene is not matched at one end of the junction; a read error may be the cause. V usage is TRBV12-5 and J usage is TRBJ2-3; no reliable D call. The length of the CDR3 is 12 residues. CDR1 is LGHNT, CDR2 FRNRAP, per germline. The CDR3 loop reads CASALVGDTQYF. DNA for the CDR3: TGTGCTAGTGCTTTGGTAGGGGATACGCAGTATTTT.

Only a few counts were recorded for this clonotype. The gene calls are TRBV12-3 or TRBV12-4 and TRBJ2-1; 8 nucleotides line up with TRBD2. The length of the CDR3 is 15 residues. The V gene end was trimmed by 1 base and the J gene end by 8 bases; junction bases not matched to a gene: 7. The CDR3 DNA is TGTGCCAGCAGTTTAGTAGGGACTAGAGGCGATGAGCAGTTCTTC. It translates to CASSLVGTRGDEQFF.

This clonotype was counted a few times. The CDR3 sequence: CSAQQTSTDTQYF. CDR3 sequence (DNA): TGCAGTGCCCAACAAACTAGCACAGATACGCAGTATTTT. V usage is TRBV20-1 and J usage is TRBJ2-3; no clear D. Germline loops: CDR1 DFQATT, CDR2 SNEGSKA (reference sequence). This CDR3 is built from 13 residues. V lost 6 bases to trimming and J lost 0 bases, with 10 bases between them.

The table lists this clonotype with many counts. The genes are TRBV27 and TRBJ1-1; D gene unclear. The CDR3 totals 10 residues. Per the germline V gene, CDR1 is MNHEY and CDR2 is SMNVEV (reference sequence). Trimming removed 8 bases from V and 7 bases from J, with 8 bases in between. CDR3 bases: TGTGCCAGCGGAAGGTTTGAAGCTTTCTTT. It specifies CASGRFEAFF.

V and J are TRBV5-5 and TRBJ2-1; 12 bases map to TRBD1. CDR1 and CDR2 from the germline V gene are SGHKS and YYEKEE (reference sequence). V lost 6 bases to trimming and J lost 6 bases; unmatched junction nucleotides: 10. This CDR3 contains 16 residues. The CDR3 protein is CASISRPGQGANEQFF. Written as DNA, the CDR3 is TGTGCCAGCATCAGCAGGCCGGGACAGGGGGCCAATGAGCAGTTCTTC.

This clonotype has ten or more counts. This rearrangement joins TRBV20-1 to TRBJ2-1; D is possibly TRBD2 (5 bases). CDR1 and CDR2 (germline): DFQATT, SNEGSKA (reference sequence). The V and J ends lost 3 bases and 0 bases respectively, with 9 bases between them. The CDR3 has 14 amino acids. Here the CDR3 DNA reads TGCAGTGCTAGGACTACTAGCTCCTACAATGAGCAGTTCTTC. This sequence encodes CSARTTSSYNEQFF.

This clonotype was seen repeatedly, ten times or more. V is TRBV11-2 and J is TRBJ2-7; 8 nucleotides match TRBD2. The CDR3 spans 13 residues. V gave up 5 bases and J gave up 4 bases; unmatched junction bases: 4. Germline V gene lookup returns CDR1 SGHAT and CDR2 FQNNGV. In DNA form, the CDR3 reads TGTGCCAGCAGCCCTACTAGCGGTTACGAGCAGTACTTC. As protein: CASSPTSGYEQYF.

This clonotype came up many times. This sequence joins TRBV10-3 and TRBJ2-5; D ambiguous. From germline, CDR1 is ENHRY and CDR2 SYGVKD. The CDR3 length is 12 residues. Trimming cost V 1 base and J 1 base, with 1 base left between them. The CDR3 sequence is CAISEFQETQYF. CDR3 nucleotide sequence: TGTGCCATCAGTGAGTTCCAAGAGACCCAGTACTTC.

This clonotype came up many times. The CDR3 is CSARASVSDTQYF. CDR3 in DNA: TGCAGTGCTAGAGCCTCCGTCTCTGATACGCAGTATTTT. The gene calls are TRBV20-1 and TRBJ2-3; D not certain. Germline CDR1 and CDR2: DFQATT and SNEGSKA (reference sequence). V was trimmed by 1 base and J by 6 bases, leaving 11 bases between them. The CDR3 length is 13 residues.